These 12 T cell receptor beta chains were all obtained from the same sample, sequenced in a study of cytomegalovirus exposure and HLA in healthy donors. In the PCR, 60 Vbeta and 13 Jbeta primers were used. The protocol was immunoSEQ multiplex PCR, while the TCRdb copy is restricted to in-frame clones and leaves out a portion. Here the sample spans about 130,000 clones, about 74% being singletons. Sequencing used PBMCs. These receptors came from a woman aged 45-65 years in good health and CMV-seropositive.

This clone has a handful of counts. The chain combines TRBV9 with TRBJ2-1; D might be TRBD2 (6 bases). Trimming took off 0 bases at V and 9 bases at J, with 13 bases between the two ends. The CDR3 length is 14 residues. Germline V gene lookup returns CDR1 SGDLS and CDR2 YYNGEE. The CDR3 here is CASSVGGRMTEQFF. The CDR3 bases are TGTGCCAGCAGCGTAGGGGGGAGGATGACTGAGCAGTTCTTC.

The chain is built from TRBV5-6 and TRBJ2-5; the D gene is possibly TRBD2 (5 bases). Looked up from germline, CDR1 is SGHDT and CDR2 is YYEEEE. V was trimmed by 1 base and J by 3 bases, leaving 10 bases between them. The CDR3 runs to 14 residues. Here the CDR3 reads CASSLLRAEETQYF. In DNA form, the CDR3 reads TGTGCCAGCAGCTTGTTGCGGGCCGAAGAGACCCAGTACTTC.

The chain employs TRBV2 and TRBJ1-2, with 7 bases lining up with TRBD1. CDR1 is SNHLY, CDR2 FYNNEI, per germline. The V gene end was trimmed by 8 bases and the J gene end by 3 bases; junction bases not matched to a gene: 0. The CDR3 is 11 amino acids. CDR3 loop: CASGTDYGYTF. In DNA form, the CDR3 reads TGTGCCAGCGGGACAGACTATGGCTACACCTTC.

Note on this clone: At one boundary the junction diverges from the germline segment, which might be a read error. This sample also contains other DNA sequences that code for the same CDR3. The V and J genes are TRBV7-2 and TRBJ1-1, with TRBD1 identical over 7 bases. The CDR3 extends over 14 amino acids. Germline V gene lookup returns CDR1 SGHTA and CDR2 FQGNSA. The CDR3 is CASTVDRWNTEAFF. In DNA, the CDR3 is TGTGCCAGCACCGTGGACAGGTGGAACACTGAAGCCTTCTTT.

The CDR3 bases are TGTGCCAGCAGTTACTCGCGGGACGGGGGGGAGCTGTTTTTT. Its translation is CASSYSRDGGELFF. This chain uses TRBV6-6 with TRBJ2-2, with D possibly being TRBD2 (6 bases). The germline V gene encodes CDR1 MNHNY and CDR2 SVGAGI (reference sequence). There are 14 residues in the CDR3. With 0 bases removed from V and 8 bases from J, the gap between germline ends came to 10 bases.

This chain joins TRBV7-9 and TRBJ2-1, with 7 positions matching TRBD2. The CDR3 spans 15 residues. J lost 9 bases, V lost 2 bases, and 10 bases had no gene match. Germline CDR1 reads SEHNR; CDR2 reads FQNEAQ (reference sequence). CDR3 in amino acids: CASSLTVAGEIEQFF. The CDR3, as DNA: TGTGCCAGCAGCTTAACGGTGGCGGGGGAGATTGAGCAGTTCTTC.

The genes are TRBV4-1 and TRBJ2-1; 9 bases line up with TRBD2. Losses at the gene ends were 4 bases for V and 6 bases for J; bases not matched to a gene: 7. The CDR3 length is 15 residues. CDR1 is MGHRA and CDR2 is YSYEKL in the germline V gene. The CDR3 sequence is CASSRQLTSGNEQFF. The CDR3 region has the DNA TGCGCCAGCAGCCGACAACTGACTAGCGGCAATGAGCAGTTCTTC.

A few counts support this clone. The chain carries TRBV30 and TRBJ2-5; no definite D call. The CDR3 is 11 residues long. The germline V gene encodes CDR1 GTSNPN and CDR2 SVGIG (reference sequence). Trimming shortened V by 0 bases and J by 9 bases, and 8 bases separated the two germline ends. CDR3 nucleotides: TGTGCCTGGAGTGTAGCCGGGTCCCAGTACTTC. This sequence encodes CAWSVAGSQYF.

This clone was observed a few times. The rearrangement links TRBV6-5 to TRBJ2-3; perhaps TRBD2 as D (6 bases). Germline-derived CDR1 and CDR2 are MNHEY and SVGAGI. V was clipped by 0 bases and J by 7 bases, with 11 bases between them. The CDR3 contains 14 residues. CDR3 region: CASSYSDRTNTQYF. CDR3 DNA sequence: TGTGCCAGCAGTTACTCGGATCGGACTAATACGCAGTATTTT.

DNA of the CDR3: TGTGCCAGCAGCTTATCAGGGTCCCAAGAGACCCAGTACTTC. It specifies CASSLSGSQETQYF. The rearrangement links TRBV7-2 to TRBJ2-5; possible D gene TRBD1, 5 bases. V dropped 2 bases and J dropped 1 base, with 8 bases sitting between them. The CDR3 contains 14 residues. CDR1 SGHTA and CDR2 FQGNSA come from the germline V gene.

The V and J genes are TRBV25-1 and TRBJ1-1, with TRBD1 matching 7 bases. The CDR3 runs to 15 residues. In germline, CDR1 is MGHDK, CDR2 SYGVNS. V shed 6 bases and J 3 bases; nucleotides not matched to a gene: 10. The CDR3 loop is CASRKQGRMDTEAFF. The CDR3 DNA reads as TGTGCCAGCAGAAAACAGGGGAGAATGGACACTGAAGCTTTCTTT.

The chain is built from TRBV5-1 and TRBJ1-2; 12 bases are shared with TRBD1. Looked up from germline, CDR1 is SGHRS and CDR2 is YFSETQ. This CDR3 is built from 14 residues. The V gene end was trimmed by 3 bases and the J gene end by 6 bases; junction bases not matched to a gene: 3. CDR3 loop: CASSSGQGANGYTF. In nucleotides, the CDR3 is TGCGCCAGCAGCTCGGGACAGGGGGCGAATGGCTACACCTTC. The full variable domain, completed using reference TRBV5-1 and TRBJ1-2, is KAGVTQTPRYLIKTRGQQVTLSCSPISGHRSVSWYQQTPGQGLQFLFEYFSETQRNKGNFPGRFSGRQFSNSRSEMNVSTLELGDSALYLCASSSGQGANGYTFGSGTRLTVV.